The clone carrying this TCR beta chain was counted only a few times. Its antigen is still unknown. The data are from a study of Graves' ophthalmopathy and Graves' hyperthyroidism. Overall study context: Peripheral blood was gathered at first diagnosis, ahead of any treatment whatsoever. Findings and caveats of the study: Using 13 signatures, a model distinguished ophthalmopathy from stable hyperthyroidism, reaching 87.88% sensitivity and 81.08% specificity. In blood appeared most of the expanded thyroid clonotypes whose frequency exceeded 0.001.

CDR1 MDHEN and CDR2 SYDVKM come from the germline V gene. CDR3 size: 11 residues. Trimming removed 7 bases from V and 6 bases from J, with 9 bases in between. Calling hyperthyroidism stable required that no ophthalmopathy show up within 18 months of follow-up. Transcripts of RNA were the source for amplifying TCR beta CDR3 regions. The first-round RT-PCR employed HTBI primers together with the Qiagen OneStep RT-PCR kit. A multiplex PCR was then performed as the second round. MiXCR, run by TCRdb on the multiplex PCR reads, gives a single entry per CDR3 protein. Among about 620,000 distinct CDR3 sequences, 22% were seen once, and the ten largest hold about 6.6%.

Sequenced: peripheral blood. This rearrangement joins TRBV28 to TRBJ1-1, with a tentative D call TRBD1 (5 bases). The TCR was taken from a young woman with stable Graves' hyperthyroidism. Some clones in this sample may be carry-over from other donors' samples. CDR3 region: CASMGVAEAFF. The CDR3 DNA reads TGTGCCAGCATGGGGGTGGCTGAAGCTTTCTTT. The full variable domain, its missing parts supplied by reference TRBV28 and TRBJ1-1, is DVKVTQSSRYLVKRTGEKVFLECVQDMDHENMFWYRQDPGLGLRLIYFSYDVKMKEKGDIPEGYSVSREKKERFSLILESASTNQTSMYLCASMGVAEAFFGQGTRLTVV.